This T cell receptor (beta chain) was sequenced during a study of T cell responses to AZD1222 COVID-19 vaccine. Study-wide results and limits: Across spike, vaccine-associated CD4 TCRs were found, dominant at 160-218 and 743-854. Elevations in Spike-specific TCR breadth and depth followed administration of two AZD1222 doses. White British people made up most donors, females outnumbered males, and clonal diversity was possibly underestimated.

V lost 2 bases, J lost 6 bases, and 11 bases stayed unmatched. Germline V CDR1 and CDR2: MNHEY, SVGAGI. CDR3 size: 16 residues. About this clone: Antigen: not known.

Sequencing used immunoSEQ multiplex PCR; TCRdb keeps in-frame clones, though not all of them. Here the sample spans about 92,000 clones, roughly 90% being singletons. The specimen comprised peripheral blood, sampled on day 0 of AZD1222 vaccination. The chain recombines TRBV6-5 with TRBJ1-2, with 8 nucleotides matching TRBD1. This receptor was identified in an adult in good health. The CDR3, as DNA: TGTGCCAGCAGTTACGGGACAGGCATTGTGGTGGATGGCTACACCTTC. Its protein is CASSYGTGIVVDGYTF.